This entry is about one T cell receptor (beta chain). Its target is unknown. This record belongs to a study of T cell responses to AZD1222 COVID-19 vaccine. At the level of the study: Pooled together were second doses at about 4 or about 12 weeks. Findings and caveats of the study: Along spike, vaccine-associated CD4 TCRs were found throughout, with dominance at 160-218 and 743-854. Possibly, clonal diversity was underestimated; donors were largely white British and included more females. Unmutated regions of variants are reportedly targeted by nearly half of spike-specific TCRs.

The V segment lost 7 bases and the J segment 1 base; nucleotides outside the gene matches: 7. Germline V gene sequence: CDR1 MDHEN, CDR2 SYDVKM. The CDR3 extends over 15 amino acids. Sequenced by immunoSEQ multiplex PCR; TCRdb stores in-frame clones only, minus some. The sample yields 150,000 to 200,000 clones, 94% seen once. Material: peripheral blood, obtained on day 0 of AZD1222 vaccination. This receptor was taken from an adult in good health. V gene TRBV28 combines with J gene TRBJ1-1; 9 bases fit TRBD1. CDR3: CASNALGQGNTEAFF. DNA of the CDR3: TGTGCCAGCAACGCCTTGGGACAGGGGAACACTGAAGCTTTCTTT.